The clone carrying this TCR beta chain was counted only a few times. As yet, its antigen is unknown. The source of the sample is a study of T cells after yellow fever vaccination. Germline loops: CDR1 LGHNA, CDR2 YNFKEQ. The CDR3 has 14 residues. The V gene lost 1 base and the J gene lost 3 bases, with 6 bases spanning the gap. Notes on the study in general: Subsequent to the booster, the majority of primary-vaccination clones reappeared (96% CD4, 80% to 90% CD8). Peaking on day 5 versus 15, the secondary response was faster but weaker. Although most clonotypes did not, a small share appeared in both CD4 and CD8 compartments.

TCRdb independently ran MiXCR on the 5' RACE reads; one entry per CDR3 protein. The sample holds nearly 550,000 distinct CDR3 sequences, 15% to 20% seen once. The chain recombines TRBV4-2 with TRBJ2-2; D may be TRBD1 or TRBD2 (5 bases each). The receptor's source is a man aged 25 to 40 who received the YFV17D yellow fever vaccine. This specimen consisted of PBMCs, obtained 15 days after the yellow fever booster vaccination. This chain's CDR3 is CASSQGGDTGELFF. CDR3 nucleotide sequence: TGTGCCAGCAGCCAAGGAGGGGACACCGGGGAGCTGTTTTTT.